The next 4 T cell receptor beta chains were all read from a single sample in a study of Graves' ophthalmopathy and Graves' hyperthyroidism. Amplification targeted the TCR beta CDR3 regions, with RNA transcripts as the source material. HTBI primers served in a first-round RT-PCR, which a second-round multiplex PCR followed. TCRdb re-called the multiplex PCR reads through MiXCR, storing one row per CDR3 protein. The sample has 400,000 or so distinct CDR3 sequences; 15% to 19% are singletons. Sequenced material: peripheral blood. These receptors originate from a woman younger than 35 with stable Graves' hyperthyroidism.

The chain uses TRBV6-2 or TRBV6-3 and TRBJ1-1; the match to TRBD1 covers 9 bases. This CDR3 contains 14 residues. After removal of 8 bases from V and 3 bases from J, the junction contained 7 bases not matched to a gene. Germline-derived CDR1 and CDR2 are MNHEY and SVGEGT. The CDR3 DNA reads as TGTGCCAGCGGCACAGGGGGCGAAGACACTGAAGCTTTCTTT. Translation: CASGTGGEDTEAFF.

Many counts were recorded for this clonotype. This chain joins TRBV5-1 and TRBJ2-7, with unresolved D. The CDR3 sequence is 11 residues long. The ends were cut back, 5 bases at V and 3 bases at J, with 6 bases in the middle. Looked up from germline, CDR1 is SGHRS and CDR2 is YFSETQ. The CDR3 spells CASRAIYEQYF. The CDR3 nucleotides are TGCGCCAGCAGGGCTATCTACGAGCAGTACTTC.

In its sample, this clonotype was seen a few times. The chain links TRBV6-5 to TRBJ1-2; D gene uncertain. CDR3 length: 11 residues. Per germline, CDR1 MNHEY and CDR2 SVGAGI. V lost 6 bases and J lost 8, with 10 bases in between. The CDR3 sequence: CASSSSWGYTF. CDR3 nucleotide sequence: TGTGCCAGCAGCTCCTCCTGGGGCTACACCTTC.

This clonotype has at least ten counts. The V call is TRBV19, the J call TRBJ2-7; tentative D call: TRBD2 (6 bases). CDR3 length equals 14 residues. V was shortened by 1 base and J by 2 bases, with 9 bases between the two germline ends. The germline V gene encodes CDR1 LNHDA and CDR2 SQIVND (reference sequence). CDR3 DNA sequence: TGTGCCAGTAGTATAGCGCGGGGCCCCTACGAGCAGTACTTC. Translated: CASSIARGPYEQYF. The full variable domain, rest sourced from reference TRBV19 and TRBJ2-7, is DGGITQSPKYLFRKEGQNVTLSCEQNLNHDAMYWYRQDPGQGLRLIYYSQIVNDFQKGDIAEGYSVSREKKESFPLTVTSAQKNPTAFYLCASSIARGPYEQYFGPGTRLTVT.